The 26 T cell receptor beta chains below all came from one sample that was sequenced in a study of T cells after yellow fever vaccination. TCRdb re-derived calls from the 5' RACE reads in MiXCR, one entry per CDR3 protein. The sample consists of fewer than 350,000 distinct CDR3 sequences, approximately 4% of them appearing once. The starting material was PBMCs, obtained 15 days after the yellow fever booster vaccination. The source is a man between 18 and 29 years old who received the YFV17D yellow fever vaccine.

This clonotype was seen many times. The chain recombines TRBV7-9 with TRBJ1-2; tentative D call: TRBD1 (6 bases). CDR1 and CDR2 (germline): SEHNR, FQNEAQ (reference sequence). The CDR3 contains 17 residues. V gave up 2 bases and J gave up 2 bases, with 18 bases separating them. The CDR3 spells CASSLRGSAGENYGYTF. CDR3 nucleotide sequence: TGTGCCAGCAGCTTAAGGGGGAGTGCAGGGGAGAACTATGGCTACACCTTC.

The CDR3 region is CASSQALKRNEQFF. The CDR3 DNA reads TGTGCCAGCAGCCAAGCTCTGAAGCGGAATGAGCAGTTCTTC. The J gene is TRBJ2-1, the V gene TRBV5-8; D might be TRBD2 (5 bases). Germline CDR1 is SGHTS and CDR2 is YDEGEE. CDR3 size: 14 residues. The V gene lost 4 bases and the J gene lost 7 bases, with 15 bases spanning the gap.

There are a few counts of this clonotype. The genes are TRBV12-3 or TRBV12-4 and TRBJ1-1, with a weak D call TRBD1 (5 bases). Between the trimmed V and J ends, which lost 3 bases and 7 bases, there was a span of 21 bases. The CDR3 is 16 amino acids. The CDR3 reads CASSLGLGQGDYEAFF. CDR3 DNA: TGTGCCAGCAGTTTGGGGTTGGGGCAGGGAGACTATGAAGCTTTCTTT.

In its sample, this clonotype was seen many times. This sequence joins TRBV12-3 or TRBV12-4 and TRBJ1-2; tentatively, D is TRBD1 (6 bases). The CDR3 totals 14 residues. V shed 2 bases and J shed 9 bases, with 16 bases lying between them. CDR3 sequence reads: CASSLIPGAPRYTF. The DNA of the CDR3 is TGTGCCAGCAGTTTAATCCCAGGGGCCCCCCGCTACACCTTC.

The sample holds many counts of this clonotype. The gene calls are TRBV4-2 and TRBJ2-7, with TRBD1 as a possible D gene (6 bases). The CDR3 contains 15 residues. Trimming took off 0 bases at V and 4 bases at J, with 13 bases between the two ends. The germline V gene has CDR1 LGHNA and CDR2 YNFKEQ. CDR3 nucleotide sequence: TGTGCCAGCAGCCAAGATCTTCAGGGGTCGTACGAGCAGTACTTC. It is translated as CASSQDLQGSYEQYF.

This clonotype was observed many times. This chain uses TRBV20-1 with TRBJ2-5, with TRBD2 identical over 9 bases. V was clipped by 0 bases and J by 1 base; unmatched bases: 3. Germline V lookup: CDR1 DFQATT, CDR2 SNEGSKA (reference sequence). This CDR3 is built from 15 residues. CDR3 in amino acids: CSARDASGAQETQYF. The CDR3 DNA reads as TGCAGTGCTAGAGATGCTAGCGGGGCCCAAGAGACCCAGTACTTC.

This clonotype has a handful of counts. The gene calls are TRBV20-1 and TRBJ1-1; D might be TRBD1 (5 bases). Germline V gives CDR1 DFQATT, CDR2 SNEGSKA (reference sequence). Trimming stripped 2 bases from V and 6 bases from J, with 16 bases between. The CDR3 contains 14 residues. The CDR3 nucleotides are TGCAGTGCTAGACAGCAATTGGGGGGGTCTGAAGCTTTCTTT. Its protein product is CSARQQLGGSEAFF.

At least ten counts were recorded for this clonotype. The rearrangement uses TRBV20-1 and TRBJ2-2, with 7 positions matching TRBD2. The CDR3 extends over 17 amino acids. The J segment lost 0 bases and the V segment lost 0 bases, leaving 7 bases of the junction unmatched. Germline assignment: CDR1 DFQATT and CDR2 SNEGSKA (reference sequence). The chain's CDR3 is CSARDSLGGANTGELFF. Here the CDR3 DNA reads TGCAGTGCTAGAGATAGTTTGGGGGGGGCGAACACCGGGGAGCTGTTTTTT.

The chain recombines TRBV7-2 with TRBJ2-1; tentatively, D is TRBD2 (7 bases). V gave up 0 bases and J gave up 0 bases, with 21 bases separating them. The CDR3 has 20 residues. Per germline, CDR1 SGHTA and CDR2 FQGNSA. In DNA form, the CDR3 reads TGTGCCAGCAGCTTAGCGCAGCAGCGAGGGGGGGCTAGCTCCTACAATGAGCAGTTCTTC. Translating gives CASSLAQQRGGASSYNEQFF. The variable domain in full, with the rest retrieved from reference TRBV7-2 and TRBJ2-1, is GAGVSQSPSNKVTEKGKDVELRCDPISGHTALYWYRQSLGQGLEFLIYFQGNSAPDKSGLPSDRFSAERTGGSVSTLTIQRTQQEDSAVYLCASSLAQQRGGASSYNEQFFGPGTRLTVL.

The chain is built from TRBV18 and TRBJ2-3; 10 bases are shared with TRBD2. Germline values: CDR1 KGHSH, CDR2 LQKENI. V was pared by 3 bases and J by 6 bases, with 12 bases of the junction left unmatched. This CDR3 is built from 17 residues. CDR3 amino acids: CASSPLAQAGGPDTQYF. Here the CDR3 DNA reads TGTGCCAGCTCACCCCTCGCCCAAGCGGGGGGGCCTGATACGCAGTATTTT.

This clonotype was detected ten times or more. CDR3: CSAILHTVDGYTF. The DNA for the CDR3 is TGCAGTGCCATTCTTCACACAGTCGATGGCTACACCTTC. The chain couples TRBV20-1 to TRBJ1-2; D unclear. The CDR3 is 13 amino acids. Germline CDR1 is DFQATT and CDR2 is SNEGSKA (reference sequence). V was cut by 6 bases and J by 6 bases, with 17 bases left in between.

The rearrangement uses TRBV3-1 and TRBJ2-7; perhaps TRBD2 as D (5 bases). Per the germline V gene, CDR1 is LGHDT and CDR2 is YNNKEL (reference sequence). Trimming pared 6 bases from V and 3 bases from J, leaving 9 bases between. CDR3 length equals 12 residues. CDR3 sequence (DNA): TGTGCCAGCAGTAGGAGGCACTACGAGCAGTACTTC. Amino acids: CASSRRHYEQYF.

In this sample, this clonotype turned up many times. The J gene is TRBJ2-6, the V gene TRBV5-1; 8 bases align to TRBD1. J lost 2 bases, V lost 1 base, and 5 bases had no gene match. CDR3 length equals 17 residues. Germline assignment: CDR1 SGHRS and CDR2 YFSETQ. Here the CDR3 reads CASSLIQGATGANVLTF. The DNA for the CDR3 is TGCGCCAGCAGCTTGATCCAGGGGGCTACTGGGGCCAACGTCCTGACTTTC.

This clonotype was seen repeatedly, ten times or more. This chain links TRBV7-9 with TRBJ2-1; the D gene could be TRBD1 or TRBD2 (7 bases each). The V gene's germline CDR1 is SEHNR and CDR2 FQNEAQ (reference sequence). The CDR3 covers 15 residues. V lost 5 bases and J 7 bases, leaving 18 bases between the germline ends. CDR3 region: CASSPQGGGLNEQFF. The CDR3 coding sequence is TGTGCCAGCAGCCCCCAGGGGGGGGGCCTGAATGAGCAGTTCTTC.

This clonotype appeared many times. This chain uses TRBV9 with TRBJ1-1; the D gene is possibly TRBD1 (5 bases). Germline CDR1 SGDLS, CDR2 YYNGEE. The CDR3 loop spans 13 amino acids. The ends were cut back, 2 bases at V and 1 base at J, with 6 bases in the middle. The CDR3 reads CASSVTGNTEAFF. CDR3 DNA: TGTGCCAGCAGCGTCACAGGGAACACTGAAGCTTTCTTT.

In its sample, this clonotype was seen many times. This chain links TRBV11-2 with TRBJ2-1; a possible D gene is TRBD2 (6 bases). V lost 1 base and J 4 bases, leaving 11 bases between the germline ends. CDR3 length equals 15 residues. Germline lookup yields CDR1 SGHAT and CDR2 FQNNGV. For the CDR3, the DNA is TGTGCCAGCAGCTTAGGCGGGACCCCTTACAATGAGCAGTTCTTC. Residues: CASSLGGTPYNEQFF.

This clonotype has just a few counts. The chain is built from TRBV4-2 and TRBJ2-2; D gene unclear. The CDR3 is 17 amino acids. V was shortened by 0 bases and J by 0 bases, with 11 bases between the two germline ends. Germline loops: CDR1 LGHNA, CDR2 YNFKEQ. CDR3 DNA sequence: TGTGCCAGCAGCCAAGATAGGAACCAGACGAACACCGGGGAGCTGTTTTTT. Its protein product is CASSQDRNQTNTGELFF.

The chain employs TRBV30 and TRBJ1-6, with D perhaps TRBD1 (5 bases). The CDR3 length is 14 residues. The germline V gene has CDR1 GTSNPN and CDR2 SVGIG (reference sequence). Trimming cost V 1 base and J 11 bases, with 15 bases left between them. Written as DNA, the CDR3 is TGTGCCTGGAGTGGGACGGGGCTTAGGGCACCCCTCCACTTT. Protein: CAWSGTGLRAPLHF.

This rearrangement joins TRBV6-2 or TRBV6-3 to TRBJ1-1, with D uncertain. The CDR3 has 13 residues. Per the germline V gene, CDR1 is MNHEY and CDR2 is SVGEGT. The V and J ends lost 10 bases and 4 bases respectively, with 16 bases between them. DNA of the CDR3: TGTGCCACCAAACTGGGTAGCACCACTGAAGCTTTCTTT. Encoded protein: CATKLGSTTEAFF.

This clonotype was counted ten times or more. V usage is TRBV9 and J usage is TRBJ1-6; D might be TRBD1 (6 bases). This CDR3 contains 15 residues. The V gene's germline CDR1 is SGDLS and CDR2 YYNGEE. The V end lost 0 bases, the J end lost 14 bases, and 18 bases lay between the germline ends. CDR3 nucleotides: TGTGCCAGCAGCGTAGTTGGGGAGGGGGACGCGACCCTCCACTTT. It specifies CASSVVGEGDATLHF.

This clonotype was detected only a few times. The chain has TRBV6-1 and TRBJ2-7, with 7 bases lining up with TRBD1. The junction had 12 bases not matched to a gene; V was cut back by 2 bases and J by 5 bases. The CDR3 length is 16 residues. Germline CDR1 and CDR2: MNHNS and SASEGT. The CDR3 is CASSEMSGRQGHEQYF. In DNA form, the CDR3 reads TGTGCCAGCAGTGAAATGTCGGGGAGACAGGGCCACGAGCAGTACTTC.

This clonotype has only a few counts. The chain carries TRBV6-6 and TRBJ2-6; 7 nucleotides match TRBD1. Germline CDR1 is MNHNY and CDR2 is SVGAGI (reference sequence). There are 15 residues in the CDR3. With V trimmed by 6 bases and J by 0 bases, 2 bases remained unmatched. DNA for the CDR3: TGTGCCAGCAGGGGGACAGACTCTGGGGCCAACGTCCTGACTTTC. Translation: CASRGTDSGANVLTF.

In this sample, this clonotype turned up many times. The rearrangement uses TRBV6-5 and TRBJ1-1; weak D call: TRBD1 (5 bases). Germline V gene data show CDR1 as MNHEY and CDR2 as SVGAGI. This CDR3 is 16 amino acids long. V was clipped by 6 bases and J by 0 bases, with 17 bases between them. CDR3 sequence: CASRIQEITLNTEAFF. CDR3 nucleotide sequence: TGTGCCAGCAGAATACAGGAGATCACTTTGAACACTGAAGCTTTCTTT.

The rearrangement uses TRBV11-2 and TRBJ1-1; a possible D gene is TRBD1 (5 bases). In germline, CDR1 is SGHAT, CDR2 FQNNGV. V was trimmed by 1 base and J by 1 base, leaving 10 bases between them. The CDR3 length is 15 residues. DNA of the CDR3: TGTGCCAGCAGCTTAGGGGCAGGGCGGAACACTGAAGCTTTCTTT. The encoded protein is CASSLGAGRNTEAFF.

The chain combines TRBV6-5 with TRBJ1-2; TRBD1 aligns across 9 bases. CDR1 and CDR2 from the germline V gene are MNHEY and SVGAGI. The CDR3 sequence is 14 residues long. The junction had 4 bases not matched to a gene; V was cut back by 5 bases and J by 3 bases. CDR3 loop: CASSMDRGHYGYTF. The DNA for the CDR3 is TGTGCCAGCAGTATGGACAGGGGCCACTATGGCTACACCTTC.

This clonotype came up many times. The chain carries TRBV29-1 and TRBJ1-6; D unclear. V dropped 4 bases and J dropped 7 bases, with 14 bases sitting between them. The CDR3 runs 14 residues. Germline assignment: CDR1 SQVTM and CDR2 ANQGSEA. The CDR3 sequence: CSVGLGGQNSPLHF. In nucleotides, the CDR3 is TGCAGCGTTGGATTAGGAGGGCAGAATTCACCCCTCCACTTT. The full variable domain, completed using reference TRBV29-1 and TRBJ1-6, is SAVISQKPSRDICQRGTSLTIQCQVDSQVTMMFWYRQQPGQSLTLIATANQGSEATYESGFVIDKFPISRPNLTFSTLTVSNMSPEDSSIYLCSVGLGGQNSPLHFGNGTRLTVT.